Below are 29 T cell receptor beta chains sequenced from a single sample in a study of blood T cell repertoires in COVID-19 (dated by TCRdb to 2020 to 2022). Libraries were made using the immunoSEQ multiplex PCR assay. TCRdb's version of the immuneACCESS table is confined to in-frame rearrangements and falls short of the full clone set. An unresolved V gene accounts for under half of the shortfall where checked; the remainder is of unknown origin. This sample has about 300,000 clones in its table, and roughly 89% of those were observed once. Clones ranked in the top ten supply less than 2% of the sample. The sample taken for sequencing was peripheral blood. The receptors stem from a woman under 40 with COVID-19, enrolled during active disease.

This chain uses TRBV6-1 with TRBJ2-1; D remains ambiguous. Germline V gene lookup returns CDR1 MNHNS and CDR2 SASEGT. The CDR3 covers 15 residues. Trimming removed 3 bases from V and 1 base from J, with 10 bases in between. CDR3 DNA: TGTGCCAGCAGTGATCCTGTCCTTTCCTACAATGAGCAGTTCTTC. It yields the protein CASSDPVLSYNEQFF.

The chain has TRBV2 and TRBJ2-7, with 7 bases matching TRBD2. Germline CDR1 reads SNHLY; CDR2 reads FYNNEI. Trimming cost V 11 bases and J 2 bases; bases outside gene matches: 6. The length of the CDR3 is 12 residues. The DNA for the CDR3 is TGTGCCGGGGCGGGGGTCCCCTACGAGCAGTACGTC. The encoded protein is CAGAGVPYEQYV.

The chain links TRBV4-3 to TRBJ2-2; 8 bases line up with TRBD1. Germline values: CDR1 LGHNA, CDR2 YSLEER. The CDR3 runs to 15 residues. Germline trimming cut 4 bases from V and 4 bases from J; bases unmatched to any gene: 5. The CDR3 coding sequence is TGCGCCAGCAGCCGGACAGGGCAGACCACCGGGGAGCTGTTTTTT. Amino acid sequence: CASSRTGQTTGELFF.

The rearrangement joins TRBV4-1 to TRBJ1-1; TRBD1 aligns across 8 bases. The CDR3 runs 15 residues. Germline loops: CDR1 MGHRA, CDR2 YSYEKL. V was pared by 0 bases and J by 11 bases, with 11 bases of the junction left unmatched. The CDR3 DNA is TGCGCCAGCAGCCAAGATTTCCAGGGGGCGTTTTATGCTTTCTTT. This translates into CASSQDFQGAFYAFF.

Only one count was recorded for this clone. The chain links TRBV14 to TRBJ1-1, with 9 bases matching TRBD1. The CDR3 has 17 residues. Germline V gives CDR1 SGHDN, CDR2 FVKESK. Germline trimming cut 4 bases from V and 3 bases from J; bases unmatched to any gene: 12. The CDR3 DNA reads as TGTGCCAGCAGCCCCACAGGGGGCTCTCGGTTTGACACTGAAGCTTTCTTT. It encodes CASSPTGGSRFDTEAFF.

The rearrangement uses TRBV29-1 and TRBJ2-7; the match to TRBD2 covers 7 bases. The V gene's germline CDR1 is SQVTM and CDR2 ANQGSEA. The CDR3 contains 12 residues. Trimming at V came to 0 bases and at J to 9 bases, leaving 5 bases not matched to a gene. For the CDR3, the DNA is TGCAGCGTTGAAGAGGGAGGGTCGGGGCAGTACTTC. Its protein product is CSVEEGGSGQYF.

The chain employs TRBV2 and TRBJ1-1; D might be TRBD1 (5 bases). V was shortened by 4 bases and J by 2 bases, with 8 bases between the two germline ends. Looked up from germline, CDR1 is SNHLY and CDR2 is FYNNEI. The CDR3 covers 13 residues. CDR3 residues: CASSGTSNTEAFF. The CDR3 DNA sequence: TGTGCCAGCAGTGGGACATCTAACACTGAAGCTTTCTTT.

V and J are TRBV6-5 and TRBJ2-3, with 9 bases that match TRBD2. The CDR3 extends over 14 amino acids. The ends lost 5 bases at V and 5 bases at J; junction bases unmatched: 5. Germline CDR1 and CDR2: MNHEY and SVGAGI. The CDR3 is CASSRRTSVDTQYF. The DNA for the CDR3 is TGTGCCAGCAGTCGGCGGACTAGCGTAGATACGCAGTATTTT.

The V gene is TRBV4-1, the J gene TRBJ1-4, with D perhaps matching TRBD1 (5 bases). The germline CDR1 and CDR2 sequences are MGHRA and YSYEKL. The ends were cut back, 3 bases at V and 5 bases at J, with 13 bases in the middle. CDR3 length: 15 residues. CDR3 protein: CASSHIAGVNEKLFF. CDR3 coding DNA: TGCGCCAGCAGCCACATTGCGGGGGTCAATGAAAAACTGTTTTTT.

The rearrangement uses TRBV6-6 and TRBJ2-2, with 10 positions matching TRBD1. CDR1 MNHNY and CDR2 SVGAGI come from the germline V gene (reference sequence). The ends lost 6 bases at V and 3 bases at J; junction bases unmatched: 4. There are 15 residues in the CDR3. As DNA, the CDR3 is TGTGCCAGCAGACGAGGACAGGGGGACACCGGGGAGCTGTTTTTT. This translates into CASRRGQGDTGELFF.

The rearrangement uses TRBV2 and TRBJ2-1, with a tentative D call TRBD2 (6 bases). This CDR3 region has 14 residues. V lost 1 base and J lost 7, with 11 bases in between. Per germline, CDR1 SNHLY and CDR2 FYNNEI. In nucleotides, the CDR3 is TGTGCCAGCAGTGAAGGATCGGGGAGGAATGAGCAGTTCTTC. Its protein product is CASSEGSGRNEQFF.

The CDR3 region is CASRDSRSYEQYV. The DNA for the CDR3 is TGCGCCAGCAGAGACTCCCGCTCCTACGAGCAGTACGTC. The gene calls are TRBV10-2 and TRBJ2-7; unclear D gene. This CDR3 is built from 13 residues. CDR1 is WSHSY, CDR2 SAAADI, per germline. Trimming removed 6 bases from V and 0 bases from J, with 9 bases in between.

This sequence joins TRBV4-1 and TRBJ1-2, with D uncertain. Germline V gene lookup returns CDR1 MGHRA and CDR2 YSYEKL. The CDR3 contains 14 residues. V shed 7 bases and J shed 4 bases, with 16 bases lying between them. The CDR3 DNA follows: TGCGCCAGCACCTCTTCTTTAGGACTCTATGGCTACACCTTC. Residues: CASTSSLGLYGYTF.

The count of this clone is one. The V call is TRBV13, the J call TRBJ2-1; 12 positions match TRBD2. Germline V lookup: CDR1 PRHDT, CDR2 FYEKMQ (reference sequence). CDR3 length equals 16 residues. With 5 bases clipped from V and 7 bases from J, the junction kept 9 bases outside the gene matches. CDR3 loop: CASSLPSGGAGNEQFF. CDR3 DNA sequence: TGTGCCAGCAGCCTCCCTAGCGGGGGGGCTGGGAATGAGCAGTTCTTC. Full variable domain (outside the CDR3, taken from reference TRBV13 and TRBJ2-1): AAGVIQSPRHLIKEKRETATLKCYPIPRHDTVYWYQQGPGQDPQFLISFYEKMQSDKGSIPDRFSAQQFSDYHSELNMSSLELGDSALYFCASSLPSGGAGNEQFFGPGTRLTVL.

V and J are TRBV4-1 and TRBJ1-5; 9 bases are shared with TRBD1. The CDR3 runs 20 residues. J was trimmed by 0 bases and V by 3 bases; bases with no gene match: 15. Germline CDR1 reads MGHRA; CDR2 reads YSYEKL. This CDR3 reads CASSQVNLGQGPNSNQPQHF. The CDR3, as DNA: TGCGCCAGCAGCCAGGTTAATCTGGGACAGGGCCCTAATAGCAATCAGCCCCAGCATTTT.

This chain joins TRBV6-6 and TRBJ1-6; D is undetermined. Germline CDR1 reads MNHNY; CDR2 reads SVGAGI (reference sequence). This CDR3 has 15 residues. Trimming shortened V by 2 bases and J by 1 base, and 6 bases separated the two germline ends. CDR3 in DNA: TGTGCCAGCAGTTACAGGGAGTCCTATAATTCACCCCTCCACTTT. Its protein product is CASSYRESYNSPLHF.

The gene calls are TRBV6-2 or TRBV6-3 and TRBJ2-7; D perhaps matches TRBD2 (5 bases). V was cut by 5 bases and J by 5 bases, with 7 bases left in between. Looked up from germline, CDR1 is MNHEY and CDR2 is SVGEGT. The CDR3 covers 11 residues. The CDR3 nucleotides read TGTGCCAGCAGTGAGGGCCACGAGCAGTACTTC. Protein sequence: CASSEGHEQYF.

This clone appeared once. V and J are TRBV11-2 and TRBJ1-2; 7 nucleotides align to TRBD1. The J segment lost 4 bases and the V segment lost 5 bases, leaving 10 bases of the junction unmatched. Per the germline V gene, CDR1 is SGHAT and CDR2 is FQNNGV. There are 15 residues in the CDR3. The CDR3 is CASSLAAGGSYGYTF. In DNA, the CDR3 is TGTGCCAGCAGCCTCGCGGCAGGGGGGAGCTATGGCTACACCTTC.

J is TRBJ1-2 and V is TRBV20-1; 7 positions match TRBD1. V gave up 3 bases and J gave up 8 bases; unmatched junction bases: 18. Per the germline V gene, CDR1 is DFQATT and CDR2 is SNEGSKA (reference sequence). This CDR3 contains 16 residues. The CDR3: CSASGKGAQRLSGYTF. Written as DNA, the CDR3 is TGCAGTGCTAGTGGTAAGGGGGCGCAACGACTCTCCGGCTACACCTTC.

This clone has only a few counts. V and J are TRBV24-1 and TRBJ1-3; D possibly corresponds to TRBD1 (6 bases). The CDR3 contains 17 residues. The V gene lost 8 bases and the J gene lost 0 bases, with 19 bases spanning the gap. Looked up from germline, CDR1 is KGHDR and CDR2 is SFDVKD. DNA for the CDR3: TGTGCCACCACCAAAAGTCAGGGGATGATCTCTGGAAACACCATATATTTT. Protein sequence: CATTKSQGMISGNTIYF.

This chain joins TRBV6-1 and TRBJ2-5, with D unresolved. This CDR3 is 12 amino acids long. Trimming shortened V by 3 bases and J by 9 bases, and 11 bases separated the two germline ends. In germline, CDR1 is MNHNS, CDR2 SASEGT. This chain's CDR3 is CASSDRALPQYF. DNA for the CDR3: TGTGCCAGCAGTGATAGAGCGCTCCCCCAGTACTTC.

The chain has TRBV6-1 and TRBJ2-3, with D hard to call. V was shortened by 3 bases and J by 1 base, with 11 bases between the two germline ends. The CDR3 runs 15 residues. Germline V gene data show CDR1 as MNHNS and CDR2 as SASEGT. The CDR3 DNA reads TGTGCCAGCAGTGATTACTATACCCGCACAGATACGCAGTATTTT. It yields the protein CASSDYYTRTDTQYF.

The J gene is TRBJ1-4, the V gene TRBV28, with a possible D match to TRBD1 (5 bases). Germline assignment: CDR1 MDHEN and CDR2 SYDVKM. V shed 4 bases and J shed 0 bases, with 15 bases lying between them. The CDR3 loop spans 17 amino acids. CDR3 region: CASSSGPGHPTNEKLFF. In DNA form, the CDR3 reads TGTGCCAGCAGTTCCGGCCCCGGACACCCAACTAATGAAAAACTGTTTTTT. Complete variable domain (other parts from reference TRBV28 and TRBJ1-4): DVKVTQSSRYLVKRTGEKVFLECVQDMDHENMFWYRQDPGLGLRLIYFSYDVKMKEKGDIPEGYSVSREKKERFSLILESASTNQTSMYLCASSSGPGHPTNEKLFFGSGTQLSVL.

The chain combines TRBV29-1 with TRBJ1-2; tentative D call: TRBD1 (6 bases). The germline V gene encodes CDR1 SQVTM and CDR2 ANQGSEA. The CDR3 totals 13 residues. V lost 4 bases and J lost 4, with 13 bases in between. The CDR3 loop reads CSVVAGDGYGYTF. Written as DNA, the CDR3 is TGCAGCGTTGTTGCAGGGGATGGCTATGGCTACACCTTC.

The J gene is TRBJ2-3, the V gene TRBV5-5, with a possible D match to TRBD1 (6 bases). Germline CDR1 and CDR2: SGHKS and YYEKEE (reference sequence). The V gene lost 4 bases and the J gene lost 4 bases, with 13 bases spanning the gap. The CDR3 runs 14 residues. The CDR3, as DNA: TGTGCCAGCAGCATCGACAGGATTTCAGATACGCAGTATTTT. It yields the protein CASSIDRISDTQYF.

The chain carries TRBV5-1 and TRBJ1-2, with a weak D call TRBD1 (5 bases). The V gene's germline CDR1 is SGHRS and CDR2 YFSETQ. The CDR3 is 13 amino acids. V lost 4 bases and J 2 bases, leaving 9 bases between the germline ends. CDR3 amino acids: CASSQQENYGYTF. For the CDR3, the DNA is TGCGCCAGCAGCCAACAGGAGAACTATGGCTACACCTTC.

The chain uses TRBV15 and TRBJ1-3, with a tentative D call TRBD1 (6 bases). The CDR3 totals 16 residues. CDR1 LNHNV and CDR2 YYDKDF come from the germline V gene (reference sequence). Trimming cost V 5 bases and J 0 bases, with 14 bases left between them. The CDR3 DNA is TGTGCCACCAGCTATGGACAGCTAAGCTCTGGAAACACCATATATTTT. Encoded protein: CATSYGQLSSGNTIYF.

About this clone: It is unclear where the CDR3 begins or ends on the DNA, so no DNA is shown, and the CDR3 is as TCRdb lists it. Here the CDR3 reads CAWGLGAYNEQFF. The chain couples TRBV21-1 to TRBJ2-1; the table's D call, TRBD1, has no DNA check behind it. TRBV21-1 constitutes a pseudogene. 13 amino acids form the CDR3, both terminal residues included.

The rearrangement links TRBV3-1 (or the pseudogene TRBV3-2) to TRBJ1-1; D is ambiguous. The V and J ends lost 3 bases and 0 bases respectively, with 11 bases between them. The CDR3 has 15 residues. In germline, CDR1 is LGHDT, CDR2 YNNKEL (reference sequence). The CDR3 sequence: CASSHHAEMNTEAFF. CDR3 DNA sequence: TGTGCCAGCAGCCACCATGCCGAGATGAACACTGAAGCTTTCTTT.